Listed here is a single TCR beta chain. The antigen is not known. This sample was taken from a study of post-analysis software for immune sequencing data. The study, taken as a whole, reports: People with multiple sclerosis had a significantly lower normalized Chao1 diversity than controls did. Higher frequency in patients than in controls was seen for about 5 TRBV segments, with TRBV5-6, TRBV5-1 and TRBV20-1 among them.

Prepared TCR beta cDNA libraries contained unique molecular identifiers. A population of roughly 0.9 to 11 million T cells gave rise to about half a million cDNA molecules. Each CDR3 protein gets one entry after TCRdb re-called the PCR reads with MiXCR. The profile covers 350,000 to 500,000 distinct CDR3 sequences, with more than 30% appearing a single time and 6.5% to 8% taken by the ten largest. Trimming stripped 5 bases from V and 3 bases from J, with 14 bases between. Germline CDR1 and CDR2: SGHVS and FNYEAQ. This CDR3 has 15 residues. The TCR originated in a girl aged 2 to 10 with multiple sclerosis. V is TRBV7-6 and J is TRBJ1-5; D remains unclear. Sequencing was performed on blood. DNA for the CDR3: TGTGCCAGCAGCCCCGGGAGTTCCCCCAATCAGCCCCAGCATTTT. Protein: CASSPGSSPNQPQHF.